Following are 9 T cell receptor beta chains from one sample sequenced in a study of T cell responses to AZD1222 COVID-19 vaccine (dated by TCRdb to the early 2020s). The library relied on the immunoSEQ multiplex PCR assay. In TCRdb, the immuneACCESS table is reduced to in-frame sequences with V and J assigned. These tables do not hold every clone; where another copy was compared, an unresolved V gene accounts for under half, and the others remain unexplained. The sample table contains 120,000 or so clones; only one count was recorded for 85% to 90% of them. The top ten hold under 3.5% of the sample. Interpreted using the paper, the time point label stands for: baseline before first vaccination. The sequences come from peripheral blood, collected on day 0 of AZD1222 vaccination. Source of these receptors: an adult in good health.

The genes are TRBV7-9 and TRBJ2-6; D not resolved. The V gene's germline CDR1 is SEHNR and CDR2 FQNEAQ (reference sequence). The CDR3 sequence is 18 residues long. Trimming removed 6 bases at V and 3 bases at J, with 21 bases between. CDR3 region: CASRSGASSSFGANVLTF. The DNA for the CDR3 is TGTGCCAGCAGGAGTGGCGCGAGTAGTTCCTTTGGGGCCAACGTCCTGACTTTC.

This clone was found many times. The chain couples TRBV4-1 to TRBJ2-3, with 11 nucleotides matching TRBD2. The CDR3 covers 17 residues. After removal of 4 bases from V and 4 bases from J, the junction contained 10 bases not matched to a gene. Germline CDR1 MGHRA, CDR2 YSYEKL. The CDR3 protein is CASSLQIAGGLADTQYF. As DNA, the CDR3 is TGCGCCAGCAGCCTTCAGATAGCGGGGGGGCTCGCAGATACGCAGTATTTT.

This chain joins TRBV11-2 and TRBJ1-4; TRBD1 is a possible D gene (5 bases). The germline V gene encodes CDR1 SGHAT and CDR2 FQNNGV. The V end was cut by 5 bases, the J end by 8 bases, with 12 bases between. The CDR3 has 13 amino acids. The chain's CDR3 is CASSGQTREKLFF. CDR3 sequence (DNA): TGTGCCAGCAGCGGACAAACGAGAGAAAAACTGTTTTTT.

J is TRBJ2-5 and V is TRBV5-1, with D tentatively TRBD1 or TRBD2 (6 bases each). Deletions cut 4 bases from V and 5 bases from J, with 12 bases between. Germline CDR1 reads SGHRS; CDR2 reads YFSETQ. The CDR3 has 13 amino acids. CDR3 nucleotide sequence: TGCGCCAGCAGCCCGGAGGGGGGTGAGACCCAGTACTTC. The encoded protein is CASSPEGGETQYF.

V is TRBV7-3 and J is TRBJ2-3; a weak D match, TRBD2 (7 bases). The germline V and J ends were trimmed by 5 bases and 5 bases, with 17 bases remaining between them. CDR1 is SGHTA, CDR2 FQGTGA, per germline. This CDR3 region has 15 residues. This chain's CDR3 is CASSPLGGAGDTQYF. The CDR3 region has the DNA TGTGCCAGCAGCCCTCTGGGGGGGGCTGGAGATACGCAGTATTTT.

The gene calls are TRBV19 and TRBJ1-3; maybe TRBD1 (6 bases). Germline V gene lookup returns CDR1 LNHDA and CDR2 SQIVND (reference sequence). This CDR3 spans 15 amino acids. Trimming pared 2 bases from V and 3 bases from J, leaving 11 bases between. Written as DNA, the CDR3 is TGTGCCAGTAGTATACCTCAGGGGCTTGGAAACACCATATATTTT. Translating it yields CASSIPQGLGNTIYF.

This sequence joins TRBV7-2 and TRBJ2-2, with 11 bases matching TRBD2. There are 17 residues in the CDR3. V dropped 1 base and J dropped 3; count of bases not matched to a gene: 4. The germline V gene has CDR1 SGHTA and CDR2 FQGNSA. CDR3 bases: TGTGCCAGCAGCTTAGATTTAGCGGGAGGGCACACCGGGGAGCTGTTTTTT. Protein sequence: CASSLDLAGGHTGELFF.

This clone occurred once. The gene calls are TRBV5-6 and TRBJ1-1; D remains unclear. Trimming left V 2 bases short and J 5 bases short, with 10 bases between. CDR1 and CDR2 (germline): SGHDT, YYEEEE. CDR3 size: 13 residues. Here the CDR3 reads CASSLNGWTEAFF. CDR3 bases: TGTGCCAGCAGCTTAAACGGGTGGACTGAAGCTTTCTTT.

The V and J genes are TRBV7-2 and TRBJ1-1; D might be TRBD1 (5 bases). Germline CDR1 SGHTA, CDR2 FQGNSA. CDR3 length: 13 residues. V was pared by 5 bases and J by 5 bases, with 12 bases between. CDR3 sequence (DNA): TGTGCCAGCAGCGGGAGGGGCTTGACTGAAGCTTTCTTT. It is translated as CASSGRGLTEAFF.